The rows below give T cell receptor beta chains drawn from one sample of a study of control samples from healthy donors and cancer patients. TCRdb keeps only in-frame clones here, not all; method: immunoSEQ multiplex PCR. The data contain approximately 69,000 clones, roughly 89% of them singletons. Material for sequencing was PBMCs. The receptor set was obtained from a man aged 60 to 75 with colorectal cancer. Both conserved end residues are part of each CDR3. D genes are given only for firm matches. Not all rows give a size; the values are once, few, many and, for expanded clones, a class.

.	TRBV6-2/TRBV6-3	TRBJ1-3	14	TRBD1	CASSEPGQGDTIYF	TGTGCCAGCAGCGAACCGGGACAGGGAGACACCATATATTTT
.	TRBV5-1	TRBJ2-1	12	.	CASSSTVNEQFF	TGCGCCAGCAGCTCGACAGTCAATGAGCAGTTCTTC
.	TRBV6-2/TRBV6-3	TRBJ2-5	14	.	CASSYSRGGETQYF	TGTGCCAGCAGTTACTCGCGGGGTGGGGAGACCCAGTACTTC
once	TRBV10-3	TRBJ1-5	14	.	CAISPLAGKEPQHF	TGTGCCATCAGTCCTCTGGCAGGGAAAGAGCCCCAGCATTTT
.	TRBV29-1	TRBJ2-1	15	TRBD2	CSVLMDPGGQNEQFF	TGCAGCGTCCTGATGGACCCGGGGGGGCAGAATGAGCAGTTCTTC
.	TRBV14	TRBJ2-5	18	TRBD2	CASSPDTNLAGNQETQYF	TGTGCCAGCAGCCCGGACACCAATCTAGCGGGGAACCAAGAGACCCAGTACTTC
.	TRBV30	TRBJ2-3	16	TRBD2	CAWSGSSGGPRDTQYF	TGTGCCTGGAGTGGCTCTAGCGGGGGGCCGAGAGATACGCAGTATTTT
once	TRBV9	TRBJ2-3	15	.	CASSVAPVPTDTQYF	TGTGCCAGCAGCGTAGCCCCCGTCCCTACAGATACGCAGTATTTT
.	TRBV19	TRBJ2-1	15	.	CASSLRLGGVGEQFF	TGTGCCAGTAGTCTCCGTTTAGGGGGGGTAGGGGAGCAGTTCTTC
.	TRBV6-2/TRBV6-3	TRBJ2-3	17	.	CASSYSTGPLGTDTQYF	TGTGCCAGCAGTTACTCGACAGGTCCGCTAGGGACAGATACGCAGTATTTT
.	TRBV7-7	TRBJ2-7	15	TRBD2	CASSPRGGLGDEQYF	TGTGCCAGCAGCCCCCGGGGGGGGCTGGGGGACGAGCAGTACTTC
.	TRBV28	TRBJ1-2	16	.	CASILGVGRQNYGYTF	TGTGCCAGCATCCTGGGTGTGGGAAGGCAAAATTATGGCTACACCTTC
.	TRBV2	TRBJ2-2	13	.	CASRRQPGGELFF	TGTGCCAGCAGAAGGCAGCCTGGCGGGGAGCTGTTTTTT
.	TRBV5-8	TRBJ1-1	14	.	CASSLVGAYTEAFF	TGTGCCAGCAGCTTGGTGGGGGCCTACACTGAAGCTTTCTTT